This record covers a single TCR beta chain. There is no known antigen for this receptor. Base quality data are lacking; no much larger clone is found one base away. The source of the sample is a study of Tregs in tolerant kidney transplant recipients (dated by TCRdb to about 2019). Regarding the research as a whole: Additional Treg samples were obtained from an approximately 3-day mixed lymphocyte reaction with belatacept, in some cases followed by an approximately 5-day donor restimulation, before recipient CD4+CD25+CD127- cells were sorted. Antibodies distinguished recipient from donor cells when sorting primary belatacept mixed lymphocyte reaction cultures. Several methods of expanding Tregs specific for an allogeneic donor were compared by TCRbeta repertoire sequencing in a few healthy controls. The study applied TCRbeta sequencing to find donor-specific regulatory T cells before combined kidney and bone marrow transplantation and then followed those same cells after transplant.

There are 14 amino acids in the CDR3, from cysteine to phenylalanine inclusive. Only the CDR3 DNA stays, 42 bases, in frame from base 1. Germline trimming: 4 bases from V, 7 bases from J; junction bases outside gene matches: 10. As encoded in the germline V gene, CDR1 is SGHTS while CDR2 is YDEGEE. Overall study results and their limits: Because the study included only a small number of patients, the results must be confirmed in larger populations and under other immunosuppression protocols. Expanding Tregs with activated donor B cells appeared to identify the most biologically relevant and donor-specific TCRbeta repertoire. Biological reproducibility was not directly assessed, although technical replication error appeared to be minimal.

Genomic DNA was extracted from sorted cells with the QIAGEN DNeasy Blood and Tissue Kit for TCRbeta CDR3 sequencing. Through immunoSEQ, high-throughput TCRbeta CDR3 sequencing was done commercially, including PCR amplification with internal controls and bias correction. For the original study's pipeline: A unique productive TCRbeta sequence was defined by the CDR3 nucleotide sequence when primers matched, and otherwise by the CDR3 amino acid sequence together with the Vbeta and Jbeta genes. A sequence was defined as donor-reactive if the sequence was expanded at least 5-fold in CFSE-low cells compared with unstimulated cells and had a frequency of at least 0.01% in CFSE-low cells. Repertoire divergence was quantified by Jensen-Shannon divergence calculated from the top 100 TCRbeta sequences ranked by frequency. For samples with multiple sequencing runs, sorting error was corrected in each run separately before the runs were combined. Here the immuneACCESS table is served through TCRdb, limited to in-frame sequences with V and J called. Missing clones are a known gap in these copies; in checked studies unresolved V genes cover under half, and the rest lacks a known reason. The V and J calls and the clone size are those of that table, but D and trimming were determined from the DNA. The sample has about 18,000 clones on record, about 61% of them singletons. In total, the top ten clones hold about 3.5% of the sample.

Healthy control blood was obtained either as purchased buffy coats or from healthy volunteers. Healthy control blood was processed to PBMCs with a Ficoll density gradient and then cryopreserved, whereas patient PBMCs were collected both before and after transplant. Rearrangement joined TRBV5-8 to TRBJ2-7; TRBD2 agrees with 8 junctional bases. The sample was Tregs from blood cultured with allogeneic cells. The TCR sequence derives from a human donor in good health. The nucleotides read TGTGCCAGCAGCGCCCGGCGGGGGGCGGGGGAGCAGTACTTC. Its protein is CASSARRGAGEQYF.